This T cell receptor beta chain was sequenced during a study of post-analysis software for immune sequencing data. Overall study findings and caveats: Controls had lower frequencies than patients of about 5 TRBV segments, which included TRBV5-6, TRBV5-1 and TRBV20-1.

To note about this clonotype: Its target is unknown.

Trimming cost V 5 bases and J 3 bases; bases outside gene matches: 6. The CDR3 consists of 14 residues. Germline V gene data show CDR1 as MNHGY and CDR2 as SAAAGT. The authors incorporated unique molecular identifiers into the TCR beta cDNA libraries. TCRdb reprocessed the PCR reads via MiXCR and lists one record per CDR3 protein. This table holds about 430,000 distinct CDR3 sequences, 39% found once. The TCR comes from a girl aged 2 to 10 with multiple sclerosis. Material for sequencing was blood. The J gene is TRBJ1-2, the V gene TRBV6-8; TRBD1 aligns across 7 bases. The CDR3 sequence: CASSPRDRYYGYTF. Here the CDR3 DNA reads TGTGCCAGCAGTCCCCGGGACAGATACTATGGCTACACCTTC.